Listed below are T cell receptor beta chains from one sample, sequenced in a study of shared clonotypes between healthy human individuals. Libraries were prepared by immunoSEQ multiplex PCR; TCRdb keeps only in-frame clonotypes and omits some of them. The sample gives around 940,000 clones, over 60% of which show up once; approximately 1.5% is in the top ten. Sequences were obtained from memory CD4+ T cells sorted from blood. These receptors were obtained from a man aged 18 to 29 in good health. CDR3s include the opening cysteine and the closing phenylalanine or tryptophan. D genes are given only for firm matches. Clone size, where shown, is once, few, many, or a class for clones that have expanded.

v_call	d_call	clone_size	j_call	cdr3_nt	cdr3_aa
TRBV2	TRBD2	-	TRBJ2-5	TGTGCCAGCAGAGCTGGGACTAGTGGAAAGACCCAGTACTTC	CASRAGTSGKTQYF
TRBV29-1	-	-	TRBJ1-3	TGCAGCGTTCTAACAACTGGAAACACCATATATTTT	CSVLTTGNTIYF
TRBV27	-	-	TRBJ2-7	TGTGCCAGCAGTTCGCGGTTGGGGCCTCCCTACGAGCAGTACTTC	CASSSRLGPPYEQYF
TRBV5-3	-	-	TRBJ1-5	TGTGCCAGAAGTGGCAGGAATCAGCCCCAGCATTTT	CARSGRNQPQHF
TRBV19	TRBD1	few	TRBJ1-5	TGTGCCAGTAGTATTGACAGGGGGCATTTTCAGCCCCAGCATTTT	CASSIDRGHFQPQHF
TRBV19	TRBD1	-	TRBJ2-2	TGTGCCAGTAGTATAGCAGGGGGCATTGACACCGGGGAGCTGTTTTTT	CASSIAGGIDTGELFF
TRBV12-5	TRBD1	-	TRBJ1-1	TGTGCTAGTGGTTTGGGACAAACAGGGGAGACTGAAGCTTTCTTT	CASGLGQTGETEAFF
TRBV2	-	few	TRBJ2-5	TGTGCCAGCAGTGAATCGGGGAAGACCCAGTACTTC	CASSESGKTQYF
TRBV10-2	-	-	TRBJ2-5	TGCGCCAGCAGTGAGTCCGGGTTACGAGAGACCCAGTACTTC	CASSESGLRETQYF
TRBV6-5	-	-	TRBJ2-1	TGTGCCACCCATGGCGGAAGCTCCTACAATGAGCAGTTCTTC	CATHGGSSYNEQFF
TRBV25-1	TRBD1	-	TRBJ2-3	TGTGCCAGCAGTGAGGGACAGGGGGCCAGAGATACGCAGTATTTT	CASSEGQGARDTQYF
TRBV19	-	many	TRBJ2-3	TGTGCCAGTAGTCAAACTAGCACAGATACGCAGTATTTT	CASSQTSTDTQYF
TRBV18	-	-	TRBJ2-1	TGTGCCAGCTCACCACCCGTTGGTCGGGCAAAGCAGTTCTTC	CASSPPVGRAKQFF
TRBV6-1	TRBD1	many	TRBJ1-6	TGTGCCAGCAGCCGGGACAGGGACAATTCACCCCTCCACTTT	CASSRDRDNSPLHF
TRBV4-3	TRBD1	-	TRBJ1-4	TGCGCCAGCAGCCAAGGATGGACAGGGAGGGAGGAAAAACTGTTTTTT	CASSQGWTGREEKLFF
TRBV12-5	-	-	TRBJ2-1	TGTGCTAGTGGTTTGCAGGGTTACGAGCAGTTCTTC	CASGLQGYEQFF
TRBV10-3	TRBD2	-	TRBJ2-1	TGTGCCATCGGGGAACCGGGACTAGCGAGCAACAATGAGCAGTTCTTC	CAIGEPGLASNNEQFF
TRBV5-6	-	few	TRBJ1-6	TGTGCCAGCAGCTTGTACGGATCTTATAATTCACCCCTCCACTTT	CASSLYGSYNSPLHF
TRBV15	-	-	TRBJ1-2	TGTGCCACCAGCACCGGTGACCGGGGTACATATGGCTACACCTTC	CATSTGDRGTYGYTF
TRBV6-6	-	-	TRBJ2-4	TGTGCCAGCAGTTTGCGGGACACAATAGCCAAAAACATTCAGTACTTC	CASSLRDTIAKNIQYF
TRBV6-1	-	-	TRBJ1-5	TGTGCCAGCAGTGATAGTAGCAATCAGCCCCAGCATTTT	CASSDSSNQPQHF
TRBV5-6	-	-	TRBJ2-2	TGTGCCAGCAGCCTTATAATTCCCGGGGAGCTGTTTTTT	CASSLIIPGELFF
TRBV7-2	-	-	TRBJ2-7	TGTGCCAGCAGCTTAGGGGATACCAGGGGCAGGAACGAGCAGTACTTC	CASSLGDTRGRNEQYF
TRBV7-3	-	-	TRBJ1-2	TGTGCCAGCAGTCAAAGGGGTCCCCTGGATGGCTACACCTTC	CASSQRGPLDGYTF
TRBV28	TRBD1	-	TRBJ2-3	TGTGCCAGCAGCTACAGGGGGAGCACAGATACGCAGTATTTT	CASSYRGSTDTQYF
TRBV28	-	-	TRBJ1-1	TGTGCCAGCTTAAAATGGGGGTTGGGAGCTTTCTTT	CASLKWGLGAFF
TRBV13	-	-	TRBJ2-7	TGTGCCAGCAGCGGGCAGTGGGTTGGCGAGCAGTACTTC	CASSGQWVGEQYF
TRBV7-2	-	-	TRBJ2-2	TGTGCCAGCAGTGTGAATGGCGGCAACGGGGAGCTGTTTTTT	CASSVNGGNGELFF
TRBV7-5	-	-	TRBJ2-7	TGTGCCAGCAGCTTAAATCGAGTCTACGAGCAGTACTTC	CASSLNRVYEQYF
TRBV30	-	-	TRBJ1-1	TGTGCCTGGAGTCTAATCCTCCCGCGGGGGACCACTGAAGCTTTCTTT	CAWSLILPRGTTEAFF
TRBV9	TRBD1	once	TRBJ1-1	TGTGCCAGCAGCCCCCATGAGGGGGCATTTACGGAAGCTTTCTTT	CASSPHEGAFTEAFF
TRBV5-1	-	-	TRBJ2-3	TGCGCCAGCAGCCTCCAGGGTGGGTATAGCACAGATACGCAGTATTTT	CASSLQGGYSTDTQYF
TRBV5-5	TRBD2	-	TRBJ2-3	TGTGCCAGCAGCTCAACCGGGACTAGAAGCCCAGATACGCAGTATTTT	CASSSTGTRSPDTQYF
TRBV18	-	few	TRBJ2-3	TGTGCCAGCTCAGAACAGGGAAGTACAGATACGCAGTATTTT	CASSEQGSTDTQYF
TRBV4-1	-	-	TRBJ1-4	TGCGCCAGCAGCCAAGTGCGGCGTGAAAAACTGTTTTTT	CASSQVRREKLFF
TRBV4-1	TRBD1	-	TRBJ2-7	TGCGCCAGCAGCCAAGATTCGACAGGGGACGAGCAGTACTTC	CASSQDSTGDEQYF
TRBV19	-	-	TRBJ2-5	TGTGCCAGTAGTTCAGGGGCAGAGACCCAGTACTTC	CASSSGAETQYF